Below are 32 T cell receptor beta chains sequenced from a single sample in a study of cytomegalovirus exposure and HLA in healthy donors. Researchers ran the PCR with 60 Vbeta and 13 Jbeta primers. Some clones are missing from TCRdb's copy, which holds only in-frame ones; the method was immunoSEQ multiplex PCR. The data show around 140,000 clones, around 80% seen once. Specimen: PBMCs. These receptors came from a female donor in good health and CMV-seronegative.

The sample holds one count of this clone. This chain links TRBV5-5 with TRBJ2-7; D is possibly TRBD1 (5 bases). Trimming cost V 4 bases and J 0 bases, with 5 bases left between them. Germline V lookup: CDR1 SGHKS, CDR2 YYEKEE (reference sequence). The CDR3 extends over 12 amino acids. The CDR3 spells CASSQGSYEQYF. The CDR3, as DNA: TGTGCCAGCAGCCAGGGCTCCTACGAGCAGTACTTC.

The rearrangement uses TRBV7-3 and TRBJ2-2; the match to TRBD2 covers 10 bases. There are 15 residues in the CDR3. Looked up from germline, CDR1 is SGHTA and CDR2 is FQGTGA. The ends lost 3 bases at V and 5 bases at J; junction bases unmatched: 3. This chain's CDR3 is CASSFLAGDTGELFF. The CDR3 coding sequence is TGTGCCAGCAGCTTTCTAGCGGGAGATACCGGGGAGCTGTTTTTT.

The rearrangement links TRBV21-1 to TRBJ2-2; the DNA was not compared with TRBD1, the D call given in the table. TRBV21-1 is a pseudogene segment. CDR3 length: 13 residues. CDR3 amino acids: CASRQGATGELFF. The DNA for the CDR3 is TGTGCCAGCCGACAGGGGGCCACCGGGGAGCTGTTTTTT.

The V call is TRBV28, the J call TRBJ1-2; 8 positions agree with TRBD1. CDR3 size: 15 residues. J was trimmed by 6 bases and V by 2 bases; bases with no gene match: 8. Germline V CDR1 and CDR2: MDHEN, SYDVKM. Written as DNA, the CDR3 is TGTGCCAGCAGTTTAGTTCCCGGGACAGGCAATGGCTACACCTTC. Encoded protein: CASSLVPGTGNGYTF.

This chain connects TRBV28 to TRBJ2-7, with TRBD2 identical over 14 bases. Germline values: CDR1 MDHEN, CDR2 SYDVKM. Losses at the gene ends were 6 bases for V and 9 bases for J; bases not matched to a gene: 13. The CDR3 spans 16 residues. The CDR3 sequence: CASRELGTSGRNWQYF. The CDR3 DNA is TGTGCCAGCAGAGAACTCGGGACTAGCGGGAGAAATTGGCAGTACTTC.

The rearrangement links TRBV5-6 to TRBJ2-2, with 7 bases fitting TRBD2. Germline V lookup: CDR1 SGHDT, CDR2 YYEEEE. CDR3 length: 12 residues. V gave up 6 bases and J gave up 6 bases; unmatched junction bases: 2. The CDR3 nucleotides are TGTGCCAGCACCGCGGGAGCCGGGGAGCTGTTTTTT. Translated, it gives CASTAGAGELFF.

This chain connects TRBV7-9 to TRBJ2-3, with D perhaps TRBD2 (6 bases). Germline V gene lookup returns CDR1 SEHNR and CDR2 FQNEAQ (reference sequence). Trimming cost V 4 bases and J 2 bases, with 22 bases left between them. The CDR3 totals 18 residues. The CDR3: CASSSGREYLLTTDTQYF. The CDR3, as DNA: TGTGCCAGCAGCTCTGGTCGGGAGTACCTTCTCACCACAGATACGCAGTATTTT.

This clone occurred a few times. This rearrangement joins TRBV28 to TRBJ1-5; 11 bases agree with TRBD1. The CDR3 has 15 residues. V lost 6 bases to trimming and J lost 5 bases; unmatched junction nucleotides: 6. Germline CDR1 reads MDHEN; CDR2 reads SYDVKM. The CDR3 reads CASRFGTGGDQPQHF. CDR3 nucleotides: TGTGCCAGCAGGTTCGGGACAGGGGGGGATCAGCCCCAGCATTTT.

This chain uses TRBV4-3 with TRBJ2-5, with D unresolved. Per the germline V gene, CDR1 is LGHNA and CDR2 is YSLEER. Trimming removed 1 base at V and 1 base at J, with 7 bases between. The CDR3 covers 14 residues. CDR3 protein: CASSQGVFQETQYF. The CDR3 nucleotides are TGCGCCAGCAGCCAAGGCGTCTTCCAAGAGACCCAGTACTTC.

The genes are TRBV6-5 and TRBJ2-5, with 12 bases fitting TRBD2. Looked up from germline, CDR1 is MNHEY and CDR2 is SVGAGI. V lost 4 bases, J lost 3 bases, and 0 bases stayed unmatched. The CDR3 spans 14 residues. CDR3 amino acids: CASSWTSGEETQYF. DNA of the CDR3: TGTGCCAGCAGTTGGACTAGCGGGGAAGAGACCCAGTACTTC.

V usage is TRBV4-3 and J usage is TRBJ2-2, with TRBD1 matching 7 bases. Germline CDR1 reads LGHNA; CDR2 reads YSLEER. The CDR3 runs to 17 residues. V lost 1 base to trimming and J lost 5 bases; unmatched junction nucleotides: 10. The CDR3 is CASSQVGEGAETGELFF. Written as DNA, the CDR3 is TGCGCCAGCAGCCAAGTGGGTGAGGGGGCAGAGACCGGGGAGCTGTTTTTT.

The rearrangement uses TRBV4-2 and TRBJ2-2, with 14 bases lining up with TRBD2. Germline values: CDR1 LGHNA, CDR2 YNFKEQ. The CDR3 loop spans 15 amino acids. V shed 6 bases, J shed 6 bases, and the junction held 3 bases outside the gene matches. CDR3 protein: CASRTSGRGAGELFF. CDR3 DNA: TGTGCCAGCAGGACTAGCGGGAGGGGCGCCGGGGAGCTGTTTTTT.

The J gene is TRBJ2-1, the V gene TRBV18, with 7 bases fitting TRBD1. CDR3 length: 14 residues. Germline V gives CDR1 KGHSH, CDR2 LQKENI. The V and J ends lost 3 bases and 2 bases, in that order; junction bases with no gene match: 1. The CDR3 DNA reads as TGTGCCAGCTCACCGGGGACAGCCTACAATGAGCAGTTCTTC. Its protein product is CASSPGTAYNEQFF. Drawing the rest from reference TRBV18 and TRBJ2-1, the complete variable domain is NAGVMQNPRHLVRRRGQEARLRCSPMKGHSHVYWYRQLPEEGLKFMVYLQKENIIDESGMPKERFSAEFPKEGPSILRIQQVVRGDSAAYFCASSPGTAYNEQFFGPGTRLTVL.

This rearrangement joins TRBV21-1 to TRBJ2-7; the table names TRBD1, a call not compared with the DNA. TRBV21-1 is designated a pseudogene. CDR3 size: 13 residues. The DNA for the CDR3 is TGTGCCAGCGTACAGGGGGACAGCTACGAGCAGTACTTC. Residues: CASVQGDSYEQYF.

This clone has only a few counts. V and J are TRBV7-6 and TRBJ1-2; 7 bases agree with TRBD1. V lost 5 bases, J lost 1 base, and 1 base stayed unmatched. The CDR3 contains 13 residues. The germline V gene has CDR1 SGHVS and CDR2 FNYEAQ. The CDR3 sequence is CASSTGVNYGYTF. Here the CDR3 DNA reads TGTGCCAGCAGCACAGGGGTTAACTATGGCTACACCTTC.

The chain carries TRBV10-1 and TRBJ2-3; D is perhaps TRBD2 (6 bases). The CDR3 is 17 residues long. The V gene lost 2 bases and the J gene lost 2 bases, with 17 bases spanning the gap. Germline V gene data show CDR1 as WNHNN and CDR2 as SYGVQD (reference sequence). The CDR3 loop is CASSEGIAAHDTDTQYF. For the CDR3, the DNA is TGCGCCAGCAGTGAGGGGATAGCGGCACATGACACAGATACGCAGTATTTT.

The chain has TRBV4-3 and TRBJ1-1, with 7 bases lining up with TRBD1. The CDR3 sequence is 15 residues long. The V and J ends lost 0 bases and 7 bases, in that order; junction bases with no gene match: 8. Germline V CDR1 and CDR2: LGHNA, YSLEER. CDR3 in amino acids: CASSQETDRDFEAFF. CDR3 nucleotides: TGCGCCAGCAGCCAAGAAACAGACAGGGACTTTGAAGCTTTCTTT.

A remark on this clone: Other DNA sequences in the sample encode the same CDR3. The V call is TRBV7-7, the J call TRBJ2-2; no clear D. The V and J ends lost 5 bases and 5 bases respectively, with 9 bases between them. The V gene's germline CDR1 is SSHAT and CDR2 FNYEAQ (reference sequence). The CDR3 is made up of 13 amino acids. This chain's CDR3 is CASSATETGELFF. The CDR3 coding sequence is TGTGCCAGCAGCGCCACAGAGACCGGGGAGCTGTTTTTT.

The chain combines TRBV10-1 with TRBJ1-1; possible D gene TRBD1, 5 bases. The CDR3 is 15 amino acids. Germline V lookup: CDR1 WNHNN, CDR2 SYGVQD (reference sequence). V lost 5 bases and J lost 0, with 13 bases in between. The CDR3 is CASSWRGMMNTEAFF. The DNA for the CDR3 is TGCGCCAGCAGTTGGAGGGGAATGATGAACACTGAAGCTTTCTTT.

This clone was observed a single time. V and J are TRBV4-1 and TRBJ2-1; weak D call: TRBD2 (6 bases). The ends were cut back, 0 bases at V and 9 bases at J, with 12 bases in the middle. This CDR3 region has 14 residues. Germline V gene sequence: CDR1 MGHRA, CDR2 YSYEKL. The CDR3 bases are TGCGCCAGCAGCCAAGAAGGAGGGGCGAGTGAGCAGTTCTTC. Translation: CASSQEGGASEQFF.

This chain uses TRBV6-1 with TRBJ1-1; tentatively, D is TRBD1 (5 bases). V dropped 0 bases and J dropped 0 bases, with 8 bases sitting between them. This CDR3 is 15 amino acids long. Germline V gene lookup returns CDR1 MNHNS and CDR2 SASEGT. The CDR3 nucleotides are TGTGCCAGCAGTGAAGCCCGGACACTGAACACTGAAGCTTTCTTT. It specifies CASSEARTLNTEAFF.

This chain uses TRBV2 with TRBJ2-1, with 15 bases fitting TRBD2. The V gene end was trimmed by 6 bases and the J gene end by 10 bases; junction bases not matched to a gene: 7. This CDR3 contains 15 residues. Germline V gene data show CDR1 as SNHLY and CDR2 as FYNNEI. The CDR3 protein is CASSAGLAGGAEQFF. CDR3 coding DNA: TGTGCCAGCAGCGCGGGACTAGCGGGAGGAGCGGAGCAGTTCTTC. The variable domain in full, completed from reference TRBV2 and TRBJ2-1, reads EPEVTQTPSHQVTQMGQEVILRCVPISNHLYFYWYRQILGQKVEFLVSFYNNEISEKSEIFDDQFSVERPDGSNFTLKIRSTKLEDSAMYFCASSAGLAGGAEQFFGPGTRLTVL.

The gene calls are TRBV18 and TRBJ2-3, with TRBD2 identical over 11 bases. V lost 4 bases to trimming and J lost 5 bases; unmatched junction nucleotides: 2. The germline V gene has CDR1 KGHSH and CDR2 LQKENI. CDR3 length: 14 amino acids. The CDR3 spells CASSHTSGRDTQYF. The CDR3 bases are TGTGCCAGCTCACACACTAGCGGGAGAGATACGCAGTATTTT.

The chain has TRBV6-5 and TRBJ2-7, with 10 bases aligning to TRBD2. V was clipped by 6 bases and J by 4 bases; unmatched bases: 6. The CDR3 has 14 amino acids. Germline assignment: CDR1 MNHEY and CDR2 SVGAGI. CDR3 nucleotide sequence: TGTGCCAGCAGAACCGGACTAGCGGCTTACGAGCAGTACTTC. It encodes CASRTGLAAYEQYF.

The chain recombines TRBV28 with TRBJ2-5, with TRBD1 identical over 10 bases. The CDR3 loop spans 14 amino acids. The V gene's germline CDR1 is MDHEN and CDR2 SYDVKM. Losses at the gene ends were 3 bases for V and 6 bases for J; bases not matched to a gene: 4. CDR3 sequence (DNA): TGTGCCAGCAGTTTTGGACAGGGGGTAAAGACCCAGTACTTC. Translation gives CASSFGQGVKTQYF.

The rearrangement links TRBV6-7 to TRBJ1-5, with 8 positions matching TRBD1. TRBV6-7 is classed as an ORF, of uncertain function. The CDR3 consists of 17 residues. Germline trimming cut 11 bases from V and 0 bases from J; bases unmatched to any gene: 15. The chain's CDR3 is CAELTSDRGLSNQPQHF. The CDR3 coding sequence is TGTGCCGAGTTAACGTCCGACAGGGGACTTAGCAATCAGCCCCAGCATTTT.

The V call is TRBV7-2, the J call TRBJ2-7, with TRBD2 matching 7 bases. Unmatched junction bases numbered 10, after V lost 0 bases and J lost 5 bases. The germline V gene encodes CDR1 SGHTA and CDR2 FQGNSA. The CDR3 has 16 amino acids. In DNA, the CDR3 is TGTGCCAGCAGCTTAGCAGGCGCGGGAGCCGTCCACGAGCAGTACTTC. It translates to CASSLAGAGAVHEQYF.

CDR3 bases: TGTGCCAGCAGCCCCCTGGCAGGGTTAGATACGCAGTATTTT. It yields the protein CASSPLAGLDTQYF. The J gene is TRBJ2-3, the V gene TRBV7-8; a weak D match, TRBD1 (5 bases). The germline CDR1 and CDR2 sequences are SGHVS and FQNEAQ. V dropped 5 bases and J dropped 5 bases, with 14 bases sitting between them. The CDR3 is 14 residues long.

This chain joins TRBV4-1 and TRBJ1-6; D remains ambiguous. Looked up from germline, CDR1 is MGHRA and CDR2 is YSYEKL. The CDR3 length is 14 residues. Deletions cut 3 bases from V and 10 bases from J, with 13 bases between. CDR3 DNA: TGCGCCAGCAGCCAGTTCACCGATCGGTCACCCCTCCACTTT. This translates into CASSQFTDRSPLHF.

V usage is TRBV2 and J usage is TRBJ1-2, with D possibly matching TRBD1 (5 bases). Germline loops: CDR1 SNHLY, CDR2 FYNNEI. V lost 2 bases and J 4 bases, leaving 11 bases between the germline ends. The CDR3 runs to 14 residues. The CDR3 loop is CASSEPQGLYGYTF. DNA for the CDR3: TGTGCCAGCAGTGAACCTCAGGGTCTCTATGGCTACACCTTC.

The chain joins TRBV5-1 to TRBJ2-7; TRBD2 agrees at 9 bases. With V trimmed by 5 bases and J by 2 bases, 8 bases remained unmatched. Germline CDR1 SGHRS, CDR2 YFSETQ. The CDR3 is 15 residues long. The CDR3 is CASSPGLASTYEQYF. The CDR3 DNA follows: TGCGCCAGCAGTCCAGGACTAGCGTCAACCTACGAGCAGTACTTC.

The chain carries TRBV28 and TRBJ1-1; D call uncertain. This CDR3 has 14 amino acids. Germline lookup yields CDR1 MDHEN and CDR2 SYDVKM. V dropped 3 bases and J dropped 1 base, with 9 bases sitting between them. CDR3 loop: CASSFVGRNTEAFF. CDR3 DNA sequence: TGTGCCAGCAGTTTCGTGGGGAGGAACACTGAAGCTTTCTTT.